This T cell receptor (beta chain) is drawn from a study of cytomegalovirus exposure and HLA in healthy donors (dated by TCRdb to between 2016 and 2019). Looking at the study overall: An earlier analysis of fewer than 750 of the donors reported approximately 300 Gb of sequence data and around 110 million unique TCR beta sequences obtained from around 180 million T cells. Among about 370 genotyped donors of the cohort, an average of around 250,000 unique TCR beta nucleotide sequences was sequenced per donor, of which 15% to 20% were non-productive. HLA typing covered class I and class II loci at four-digit resolution. In an earlier analysis of roughly 580 of the donors, high-throughput TCR beta sequencing was used to judge whether each TCR beta V gene segment behaved as functional or pseudogenic. A later genetic analysis used genome-wide SNP genotypes for about three fifths of the 666 donors, treating that subset as a discovery cohort. Rather than drawing on any new phenotypic data, the later analysis identified candidate immune exposures from TCR beta sequences and the way those sequences occurred across donors. Typing coverage varied by locus: roughly 629-640 donors for A, B, C, DRB1 and DQB1; more than 500 for DQA1; around 610 for DPA1; approximately 470 for DPB1. The study aimed to test whether signatures of past pathogen exposure could be identified by cataloging public T cell receptors. The study used immunosequencing to profile the T cell repertoires of 670 or so subjects and linked those repertoires to cytomegalovirus serostatus. Alongside the repertoire data, information on donor age, sex, ethnicity and CMV serostatus was compiled. An early release covering around 630 HLA-typed donors comprised 250 to 350 gigabases of sequencing data and tens of millions of unique TCR sequences. The genetic ancestry cluster associated with self-reported Caucasian donors included around 76% of the roughly 400 genotyped donors. Because of strong linkage in the cohort, roughly five DR-DQ haplotypes were treated as single units for association and clustering. In addition to the first cohort of several hundred subjects, a separate validation cohort of approximately 120 different subjects was used. All discovery cohort repertoires had been generated using a single sequencing platform. The study combined high-throughput TCR immunosequencing, statistical association of individual TCRs with disease status, and machine learning to predict cytomegalovirus infection status. To study patterns of TCR occurrence, a later analysis re-analyzed previously published TCR beta repertoires from 500 to 850 donors and added high-resolution HLA genotyping. Results the study describes overall, beyond this receptor: A few of the identified cytomegalovirus-associated TCR beta chains were confirmed in vitro to be specific for cytomegalovirus antigens. In the study, about 150 TCR beta chains were listed as associated with cytomegalovirus. The classifier was reported to diagnose cytomegalovirus status with high specificity and sensitivity in both the original cohort and the validation cohort. It was suggested by the authors that the approach could potentially be generalized to other disease states and immunological phenotypes. Most CMV-associated TCR beta chains appeared to be HLA-restricted in a later analysis, and the HLA associations seemed to be driven largely by CMV exposure. Because the 87-base-pair reads could not distinguish some IMGT-functional V segments, including TRBV6-2 and TRBV6-3, those segments were excluded. The sequencing pipeline was judged likely to have produced a cluster of highly shared sequence variants as a technical artifact. A later genetic analysis reported fewer N-insertions in productive TCRs among donors in an Asian-associated ancestry cluster than the roughly 640-donor mean. For the cohort, immune exposure information was limited to CMV serostatus. V-gene and J-gene trimming of TCR beta chains was associated with a missense DCLRE1C variant in a later genetic analysis, and the association was replicated in an independent cohort. Fewer than 20 rarely observed V segments, including chromosome 9 orphons, were excluded from the earlier analysis of just under 600 of the donors because counts were too low. Correlated functional status among segregating V segments might reflect linkage disequilibrium, but an unknown experimental factor could not be ruled out. In a later analysis, HLA-associated TCR beta chains showed more clonal expansion and lower generation probabilities than non-associated chains that were equally common. In an earlier analysis of about 550 of the donors, most TCR beta V segments were observed in productive rearrangements about 90% or about 30% of the time, broadly matching IMGT annotations. Presence/absence analyses assumed roughly uniform sequencing depth across donors, an assumption that may not hold. At a false discovery rate of 0.05, a later analysis linked about 17,000 TCR beta sequences to specific HLA alleles. A further reported finding was that TCR beta sequences accurately predicted the HLA-A and HLA-B alleles for most subjects in the first cohort. According to a later analysis, TCR association rates differed among HLA loci, with DRB1 alleles showing the most associated TCRs and HLA-C alleles showing the fewest. According to a later analysis, parvovirus B19, influenza, CMV and Epstein-Barr virus appeared linked to several top co-occurrence clusters. Strong co-occurrence of HLA alleles, especially DR and DQ, made assigning TCR associations to individual alleles difficult. In this cohort, only TCR beta chains were sequenced, and detectable features were limited by the absence of alpha or paired-chain data. Across donors, most TCR sequences were observed very rarely, whereas some public TCRs were present in many individuals. Because HLA typing was unavailable for some donors at each locus, only the typed subset was used in association tests.

From cysteine to phenylalanine, the CDR3 is 14 amino acids long. The kept DNA is CDR3 alone, 42 bases in frame from the first base. CDR1 and CDR2 are drawn from the germline V gene (reference sequence): SEHNR, FQNEAQ. V sheds 1 base and J sheds 6 bases, leaving 10 bases between their ends. The cohort consisted of 666 healthy bone marrow donors. Cohort members were all nominally healthy when sampled, although unrecorded immune exposures were likely present. The donor tested CMV seronegative, placing the donor among the 350 to 400 seronegative members of the cohort. A peripheral blood sample was collected from each donor, and TCR beta sequencing was performed on peripheral blood mononuclear cells. Genomic DNA extraction from the blood cell samples was performed with the Qiagen DNeasy Blood Extraction Kit. Library preparation used the immunoSEQ multiplex PCR assay. A mixture of 60 forward primers for TCR Vbeta segments and 13 reverse primers for TCR Jbeta segments was used in the multiplex PCR. A multiplex PCR assay on genomic DNA amplified the CDR3 region of rearranged TCR beta genes. Amplified TCR beta libraries were sequenced as 87-base-pair reads on the Illumina HiSeq System. The authors' pipeline ran thus. A later analysis counted about 76 million unique TCR beta chains across the 700 or so repertoires, and roughly 10 million of these chains were shared by at least two donors. Raw reads were error-corrected and collapsed into unique sequences with a nearest-neighbor algorithm that merged closely related sequences to remove PCR and sequencing errors. V, D and J gene segments were assigned by aligning CDR3 sequences to IMGT reference sequences. For a sequence to be retained, a match of at least six nucleotides was required to both a V gene segment and a J gene segment. Rearrangements were called productive when the CDR3 lacked stop codons and stayed in frame with V and J; all others were non-productive. CDR3 was defined according to IMGT convention as the region running from the second conserved V-encoded cysteine to the conserved J-encoded phenylalanine. Sequences without an unambiguous match to a single V gene segment were excluded from the earlier analysis of approximately 600 of the donors. An earlier analysis of a few hundred of the donors classified V segments as functional when productive rearrangements were above 56.7% and as segregating when the standard deviation between donors was above 5%. A statistical classification framework was built for diagnosing cytomegalovirus status from the catalog of TCR beta chain sequences. In a later analysis, TCR nucleotide sequences were compared against IMGT/GENE-DB human TR gene sequences so that V and J genes could be assigned. Using the TCRdist pipeline, a later analysis assigned CDR3 sequences along with most-parsimonious VDJ recombination scenarios. In a later analysis, every TCR beta chain was defined by the combination of its CDR3 amino acid sequence and its V-gene family, and reads without a unique V-gene family were dropped. To address suspected cross-contamination and a sequencing artifact, a later analysis removed 450 to 700 highly shared, low-generation-probability nucleotide sequences. A later analysis calculated a clonal expansion index for each public chain from normalized within-repertoire ranks of inferred template counts. In a later analysis, generation probabilities were computed with a VDJ recombination model fitted to out-of-frame rearrangements, and the resulting probabilities were checked against IGoR. Hypergeometric tests were used in a later analysis to score TCR-TCR, TCR-HLA and TCR-CMV co-occurrence, with a repertoire-size bias correction applied to the TCR pairs. A later analysis estimated false discovery rates by permuting HLA or CMV assignments 20 times. In a later analysis, co-occurring TCRs were grouped using DBSCAN, with TCRdist sequence similarity added in when clustering inside HLA-allele-positive subsets. Repertoires with fewer than 30,000 or more than 120,000 public chains were left out of co-occurrence clustering, as were a handful of repertoires with anomalous nucleotide sharing. TCRdb took this table from immuneACCESS and kept in-frame rearrangements with V and J called. Such tables lack part of the clones; where checked against another copy, unresolved V genes explain under half of the gap, and the rest is unexplained. V and J calls and clone size are those listed in that table; D and trimming were worked out from the DNA. Within this sample are 55,000 to 70,000 clones, with around 81% of them counted one time only. The biggest ten clones account for approximately 6% of the sample.

Details on this clone: No cognate antigen has been identified for it. No base quality values were provided; no much bigger clone lies one nucleotide off.

The rearranged chain carries TRBV7-9 and TRBJ2-4; there is no confident call for the D gene. Sequences were obtained from PBMCs. This clonotype was sampled from a male donor in good health and CMV-seronegative. The CDR3 region reads CASSLEAGLNIQYF. The sequenced DNA is TGTGCCAGCAGCTTAGAGGCAGGATTAAACATTCAGTACTTC.